This entry describes one T cell receptor (beta chain). Patients at the Seattle site were enrolled during active infection and followed longitudinally. In the original processing: Quantification of nucleated cells was approximated via reference gene primer amplification. Here immunoSEQ multiplex PCR was the method, and the copy in TCRdb shows in-frame clones only, minus some. V, J and clone size were drawn from that table, and D and trimming were deduced from the DNA. The repertoire holds under 95,000 clones, approximately 85% seen once, with more than 9.5% in the top ten. Germline values: CDR1 SEHNR, CDR2 FQNEAQ (reference sequence). With 0 bases clipped from V and 8 bases from J, the junction kept 3 bases outside the gene matches. There are 13 residues in the CDR3. These data come from a study of blood T cell repertoires in COVID-19. Whole-study context: Donors in the United States, Italy and Spain gave samples during acute or convalescent COVID-19. The cDNA or gDNA used as material had been derived from T cells, B-cell-depleted T cells, or PBMCs.

V usage is TRBV7-9 and J usage is TRBJ1-1, with 7 bases fitting TRBD1. This clonotype originated in a man in his fifties or sixties with COVID-19, enrolled during active disease. The sample comprised peripheral blood. In nucleotides, the CDR3 is TGTGCCAGCAGCTTAGCGGACAGGTCAGAAGCTTTCTTT. Translation gives CASSLADRSEAFF.